Listed below are T cell receptor beta chains from one sample, sequenced in a study of blood T cell repertoires in COVID-19. Profiling relied on immunoSEQ multiplex PCR, and the TCRdb table lists in-frame clones only, not all of them. The table records about 220,000 clones, over 75% of them present only once. The source material was peripheral blood. The receptor source for this set is a man aged 35-49 years with active or convalescent COVID-19. Both conserved end residues are part of each CDR3. The order of the fields is J gene, V gene, D gene, CDR3 protein. A D gene is named only where the DNA matches it firmly.

J gene: TRBJ2-1
V gene: TRBV28
D gene: TRBD2
CDR3 protein: CASSSLSGRAEQDEQFF

J gene: TRBJ1-2
V gene: TRBV27
D gene: TRBD1
CDR3 protein: CASSLSTGGYGYTF

J gene: TRBJ1-1
V gene: TRBV6-5
D gene: NA
CDR3 protein: CASTLQGYSEAFF

J gene: TRBJ2-7
V gene: TRBV7-8
D gene: TRBD1
CDR3 protein: CASSLRGPGSYEQYF

J gene: TRBJ1-5
V gene: TRBV5-4
D gene: TRBD1
CDR3 protein: CASSLLAGQALNQPQHF

J gene: TRBJ2-7
V gene: TRBV28
D gene: NA
CDR3 protein: CASSLGTPAGYEQYF

J gene: TRBJ1-2
V gene: TRBV5-1
D gene: NA
CDR3 protein: CASSQADRSVRGWNGYTF

J gene: TRBJ2-7
V gene: TRBV5-8
D gene: NA
CDR3 protein: CASSLPWTAVSYEQYF

J gene: TRBJ1-6
V gene: TRBV5-5
D gene: NA
CDR3 protein: CASSFGLNSYNSPLHF

J gene: TRBJ1-2
V gene: TRBV2
D gene: NA
CDR3 protein: CASRDTAANYGYTF

J gene: TRBJ2-3
V gene: TRBV9
D gene: TRBD1
CDR3 protein: CASSAGQFTDTQYF